This T cell receptor (beta chain) was sequenced in a study of OX40 agonist ivuxolimab in advanced cancers. Study background: A male proportion of around 86% was recorded, with mean age 60 years and range about 23 to 90.

This clone was observed a single time. What it recognizes is unknown. Method: immunoSEQ multiplex PCR; TCRdb's copy keeps in-frame clones and lacks some. The sample holds about 51,000 clones, around 82% seen once. People who had autoimmune disease history or systemic immunosuppression were excluded. Germline V CDR1 and CDR2: LGHNA, YSLEER. V shed 0 bases and J shed 3 bases, with 15 bases lying between them. The CDR3 sequence is 17 residues long. Broader study findings: At doses 0.1 to 3.0 mg/kg, CD4+ and CD8+ clones expanded. There were also nonresponders showing low normalized T-cell clonal expansion.

This chain joins TRBV4-3 and TRBJ2-4; D assignment may be TRBD1 or TRBD2 (6 bases each). Specimen: CD4+ or CD8+ T cells sorted from blood, collected in a trial of the OX40 agonist ivuxolimab. The clonotype comes from an adult with an advanced solid tumor such as melanoma, head and neck, liver or kidney cancer. The CDR3 DNA follows: TGCGCCAGCAGCCAAGATTGGGGGGCTCGGGGCAAAAACATTCAGTACTTC. Translated: CASSQDWGARGKNIQYF.